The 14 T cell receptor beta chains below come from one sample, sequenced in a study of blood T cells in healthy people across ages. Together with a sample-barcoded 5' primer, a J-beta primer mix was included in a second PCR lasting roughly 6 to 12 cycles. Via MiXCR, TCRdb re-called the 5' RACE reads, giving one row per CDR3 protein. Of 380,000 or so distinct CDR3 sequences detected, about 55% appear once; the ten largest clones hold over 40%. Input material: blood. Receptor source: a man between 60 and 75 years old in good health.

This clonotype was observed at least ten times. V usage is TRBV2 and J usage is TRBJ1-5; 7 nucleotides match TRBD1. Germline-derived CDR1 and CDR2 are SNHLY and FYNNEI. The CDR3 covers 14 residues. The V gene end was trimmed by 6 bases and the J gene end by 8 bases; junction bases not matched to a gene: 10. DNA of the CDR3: TGTGCCAGCAGGGGGACAGCCGCGAAGGAGCCCCAGCATTTT. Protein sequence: CASRGTAAKEPQHF.

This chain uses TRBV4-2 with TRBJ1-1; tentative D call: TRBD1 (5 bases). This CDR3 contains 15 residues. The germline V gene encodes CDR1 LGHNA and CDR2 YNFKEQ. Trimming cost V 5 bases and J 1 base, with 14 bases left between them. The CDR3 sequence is CASSDFGGKNTEAFF. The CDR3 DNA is TGTGCCAGCAGCGACTTTGGGGGAAAGAACACTGAAGCTTTCTTT.

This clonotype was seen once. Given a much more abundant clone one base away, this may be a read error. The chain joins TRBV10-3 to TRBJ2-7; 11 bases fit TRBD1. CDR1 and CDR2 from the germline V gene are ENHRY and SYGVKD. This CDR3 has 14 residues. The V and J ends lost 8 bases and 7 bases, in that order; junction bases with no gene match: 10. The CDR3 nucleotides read TGTGCCATCCGCCACGCGGACAGGGGGCAGGAGCAGTACTTC. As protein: CAIRHADRGQEQYF.

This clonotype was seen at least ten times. CDR3: CASSVDDGRGYEQYF. The CDR3 nucleotides are TGTGCCAGCAGCGTAGACGACGGGAGGGGTTACGAGCAGTACTTC. The genes are TRBV9 and TRBJ2-7; 8 bases map to TRBD2. V was pared by 0 bases and J by 4 bases, with 6 bases of the junction left unmatched. The CDR3 covers 15 residues. Germline-derived CDR1 and CDR2 are SGDLS and YYNGEE.

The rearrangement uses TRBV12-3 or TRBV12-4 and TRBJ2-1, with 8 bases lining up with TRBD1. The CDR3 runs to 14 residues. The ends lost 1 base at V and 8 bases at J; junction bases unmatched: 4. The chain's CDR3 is CASSLGQGLDEQFF. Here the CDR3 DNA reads TGTGCCAGCAGTTTAGGACAGGGGTTAGATGAGCAGTTCTTC.

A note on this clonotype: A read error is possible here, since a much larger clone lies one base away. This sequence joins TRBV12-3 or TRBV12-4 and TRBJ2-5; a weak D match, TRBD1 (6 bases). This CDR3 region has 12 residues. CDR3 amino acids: CASRQGPEPQYF. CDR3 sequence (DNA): TGTGCCAGCAGACAGGGTCCAGAGCCCCAGTACTTC.

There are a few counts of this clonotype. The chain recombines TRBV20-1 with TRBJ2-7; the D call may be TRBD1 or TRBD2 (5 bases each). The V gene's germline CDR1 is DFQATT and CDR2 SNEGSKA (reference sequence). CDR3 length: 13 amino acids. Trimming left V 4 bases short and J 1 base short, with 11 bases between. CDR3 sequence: CSAIRDGSYEQYF. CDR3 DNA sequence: TGCAGTGCTATCCGGGACGGGTCCTACGAGCAGTACTTC.

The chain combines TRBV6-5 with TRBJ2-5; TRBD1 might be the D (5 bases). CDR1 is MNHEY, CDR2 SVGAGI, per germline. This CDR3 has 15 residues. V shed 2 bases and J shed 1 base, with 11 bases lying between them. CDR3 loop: CASSYPKQGQETQYF. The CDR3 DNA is TGTGCCAGCAGTTACCCCAAGCAGGGCCAAGAGACCCAGTACTTC.

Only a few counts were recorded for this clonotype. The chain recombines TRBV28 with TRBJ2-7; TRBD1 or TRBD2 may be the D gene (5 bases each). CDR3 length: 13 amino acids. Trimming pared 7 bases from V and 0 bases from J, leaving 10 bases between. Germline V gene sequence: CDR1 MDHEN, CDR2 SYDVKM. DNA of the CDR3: TGTGCCAGCAACTCAGGGACCTCCTACGAGCAGTACTTC. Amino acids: CASNSGTSYEQYF.

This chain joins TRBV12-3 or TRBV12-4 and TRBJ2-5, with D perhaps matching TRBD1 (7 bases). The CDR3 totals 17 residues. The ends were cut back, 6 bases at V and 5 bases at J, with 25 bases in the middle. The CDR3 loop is CASRSVTGDFSGETQYF. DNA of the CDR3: TGTGCCAGCAGGTCCGTCACAGGGGACTTCTCCGGCGAGACCCAGTACTTC.

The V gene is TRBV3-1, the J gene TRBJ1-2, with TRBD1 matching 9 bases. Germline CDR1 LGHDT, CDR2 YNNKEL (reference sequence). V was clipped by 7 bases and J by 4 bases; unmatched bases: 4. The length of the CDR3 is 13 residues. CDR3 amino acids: CASKGTGSYGYTF. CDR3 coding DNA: TGTGCCAGCAAGGGGACAGGGAGCTATGGCTACACCTTC.

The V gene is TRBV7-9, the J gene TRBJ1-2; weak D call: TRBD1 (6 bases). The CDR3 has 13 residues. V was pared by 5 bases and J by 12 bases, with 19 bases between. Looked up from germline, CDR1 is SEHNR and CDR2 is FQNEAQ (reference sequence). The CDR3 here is CASSTRQGRGNTF. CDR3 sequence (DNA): TGTGCCAGCAGCACCAGGCAGGGCAGGGGCAACACCTTC.

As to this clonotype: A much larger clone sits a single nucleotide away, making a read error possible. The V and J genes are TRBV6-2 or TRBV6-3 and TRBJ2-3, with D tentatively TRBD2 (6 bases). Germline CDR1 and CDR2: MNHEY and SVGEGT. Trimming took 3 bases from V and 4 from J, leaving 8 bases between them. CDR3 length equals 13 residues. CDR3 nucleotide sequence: TGTGCCAGCAGTTATACGGGGGCAGATACGCAGTATTTT. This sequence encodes CASSYTGADTQYF.

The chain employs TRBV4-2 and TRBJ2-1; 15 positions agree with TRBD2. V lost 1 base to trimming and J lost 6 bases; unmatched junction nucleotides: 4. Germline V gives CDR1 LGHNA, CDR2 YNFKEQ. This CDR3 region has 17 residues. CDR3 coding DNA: TGTGCCAGCAGCCAAGGGGGGACTAGCGGGAGGCCCAATGAGCAGTTCTTC. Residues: CASSQGGTSGRPNEQFF.